This T cell receptor beta chain derives from a study of blood T cell repertoires in COVID-19. Study information: The study drew acute and convalescent COVID-19 samples from the United States, Italy and Spain. PBMCs, B-cell-depleted T cells, or T cells were the source of the cDNA or gDNA that made up the material.

As handled by the study authors: Estimates of nucleated cell counts were drawn from the amplification of reference gene primers. Sequencing used immunoSEQ multiplex PCR; TCRdb keeps in-frame clones, though not all of them. V, J and clone size are taken as reported in that table, and D and trimming were inferred from the DNA itself. The data show 150,000 to 200,000 clones, with 80% to 90% seen just once and approximately 19% held by the top ten. Germline CDR1 and CDR2: SGHNT and YYREEE (reference sequence). This CDR3 region has 14 residues. V dropped 2 bases and J dropped 0 bases, with 8 bases sitting between them.

The chain couples TRBV5-4 to TRBJ1-1; perhaps TRBD1 as D (5 bases). Sequencing was done on a sample of peripheral blood. The sequence came from a woman of 80 years or more with acute or convalescent COVID-19. In nucleotides, the CDR3 is TGTGCCAGCAGCTTCGACAGATTGAACACTGAAGCTTTCTTT. Translation: CASSFDRLNTEAFF.